The clone carrying this TCR beta chain was seen once. The target antigen is unknown. The data were obtained in a study of circulating and synovial CD4+ cells in juvenile arthritis. This CDR3 contains 13 residues. The germline V gene encodes CDR1 SEHNR and CDR2 FQNEAQ (reference sequence). Trimming cost V 4 bases and J 5 bases, with 11 bases left between them. Method: immunoSEQ multiplex PCR; TCRdb's copy keeps in-frame clones and lacks some. The table has approximately 16,000 clones, around 91% seen once. Study findings and constraints: These repertoires were less diverse than bulk blood CD4 repertoires. Overlap with synovium rose as more T cells were sequenced. CPL versus bulk CD4 samples: T cell genome counts differed by at least an order of magnitude.

This TCR came from a human donor with juvenile idiopathic arthritis. Sequencing input: CD4+ T cells from blood. V gene TRBV7-9 combines with J gene TRBJ1-1; a possible D gene is TRBD1 (5 bases). The CDR3 DNA reads as TGTGCCAGCAGCTCCCAGGGATTGACTGAAGCTTTCTTT. Translated: CASSSQGLTEAFF.